A single T cell receptor (beta chain) is shown here with its context. Antigen: not known. The sample is drawn from a study of cytomegalovirus exposure and HLA in healthy donors. The V end was cut by 1 base, the J end by 3 bases, with 17 bases between. CDR3 length: 16 residues. From germline, CDR1 is SGHDT and CDR2 YYEEEE. The PCR employed 60 Vbeta primers together with 13 Jbeta primers. The data were produced by immunoSEQ multiplex PCR, yet TCRdb's version contains in-frame clones alone and is incomplete. Recorded for this sample: 200,000 or so clones. Broader study findings: CMV serostatus was the sole immune exposure data available. TCR beta V- and J-gene trimming, according to a later analysis, was linked to a missense DCLRE1C variant. A few chains tied to CMV proved CMV antigen-specific in vitro. Prior analysis indicated that the majority of TCR beta V segments exhibited productivity approximately 90% or approximately 30% of the time.

This clonotype was obtained from a boy under 18 in good health and CMV-seronegative. The sample consisted of PBMCs. The chain is built from TRBV5-6 and TRBJ2-7, with D tentatively TRBD2 (6 bases). The CDR3 nucleotides read TGTGCCAGCAGCTTGTATGGGGCTAGCGAGAACTACGAGCAGTACTTC. It translates to CASSLYGASENYEQYF.